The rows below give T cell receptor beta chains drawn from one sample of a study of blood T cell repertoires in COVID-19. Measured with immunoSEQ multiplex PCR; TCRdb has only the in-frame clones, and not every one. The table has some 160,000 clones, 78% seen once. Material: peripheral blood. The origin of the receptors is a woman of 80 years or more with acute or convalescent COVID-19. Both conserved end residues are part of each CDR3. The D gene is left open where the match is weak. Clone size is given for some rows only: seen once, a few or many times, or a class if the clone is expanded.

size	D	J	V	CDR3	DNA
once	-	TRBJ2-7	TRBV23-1	CASSQDNSYEQYF	TGCGCCAGCAGTCAGGACAACTCCTACGAGCAGTACTTC
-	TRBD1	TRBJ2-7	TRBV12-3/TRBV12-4	CASSGTETYEQYF	TGTGCCAGTTCCGGGACAGAGACATACGAGCAGTACTTC
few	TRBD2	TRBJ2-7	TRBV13	CASSPSGSHDEQYF	TGTGCCAGCAGTCCAAGCGGGAGTCACGACGAGCAGTACTTC
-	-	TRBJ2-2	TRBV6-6	CASSYQATVSPGELFF	TGTGCCAGCAGTTACCAAGCGACAGTCTCCCCCGGGGAGCTGTTTTTT
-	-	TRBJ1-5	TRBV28	CASSRQLLGQPQHF	TGTGCCAGCAGTCGACAGCTTTTAGGTCAGCCCCAGCATTTT
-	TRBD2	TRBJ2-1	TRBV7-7	CASSLVSGSYNEQFF	TGTGCTAGCAGCTTAGTGAGCGGGAGCTACAATGAGCAGTTCTTC
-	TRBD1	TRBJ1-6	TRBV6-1	CASSEARGLSPLHF	TGTGCCAGCAGTGAAGCCAGGGGGCTCTCACCCCTCCACTTT
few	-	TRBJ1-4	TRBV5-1	CASSLVVQPNEKLFF	TGCGCCAGCAGCTTGGTGGTACAGCCTAATGAAAAACTGTTTTTT
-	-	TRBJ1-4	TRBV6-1	CASSERAGLGEKLFF	TGTGCCAGCAGTGAAAGGGCAGGGTTAGGTGAAAAACTGTTTTTT
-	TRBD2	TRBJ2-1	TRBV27	CASSLGGRAHNEQFF	TGTGCCAGCAGTTTAGGCGGGAGGGCCCATAATGAGCAGTTCTTC
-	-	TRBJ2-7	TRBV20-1	CSAGGGPYEQYF	TGCAGTGCTGGTGGGGGGCCCTACGAGCAGTACTTC
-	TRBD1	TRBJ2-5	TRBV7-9	CASSDRVQETQYF	TGTGCCAGCAGCGACAGGGTCCAAGAGACCCAGTACTTC
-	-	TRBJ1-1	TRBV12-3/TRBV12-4	CASTMGGATEAFF	TGTGCCAGCACCATGGGGGGGGCCACTGAAGCTTTCTTT
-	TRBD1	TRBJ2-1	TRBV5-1	CASTNGQGSYNEQFF	TGCGCCAGCACAAACGGACAGGGGTCCTACAATGAGCAGTTCTTC
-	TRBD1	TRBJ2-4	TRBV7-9	CASSLGSGGKNIQYF	TGTGCCAGCAGCTTAGGGTCAGGGGGCAAAAACATTCAGTACTTC
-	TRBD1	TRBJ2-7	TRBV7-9	CASSDSGTGGHEQYF	TGTGCCAGCAGCGACTCCGGGACAGGGGGCCACGAGCAGTACTTC
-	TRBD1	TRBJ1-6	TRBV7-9	CASSFGDRNSPLHF	TGTGCCAGCAGTTTCGGGGACAGAAATTCACCCCTCCACTTT